The 7 T cell receptor beta chains in this list originate from one sample, sequenced in a study of CD8+CD57+ T cells in acquired aplastic anemia. For sequencing, patients were chosen who had shown expansion of CD8+CD57+ cells by flow cytometry. TCR beta VDJ and CDR3 profiles were obtained from a genomic DNA template. TCRdb fed the reads into MiXCR, producing one record per CDR3 protein. In the table there are about 160,000 distinct CDR3 sequences, roughly 43% of which are singletons. Sequenced input: sorted CD4+, CD8+, or CD8+CD57+ T cells (not recorded which) from PBMCs. The receptors come from a human donor with aplastic anemia.

The chain has TRBV29-1 and TRBJ2-1; D is ambiguous. V was clipped by 4 bases and J by 2 bases, with 18 bases between them. This CDR3 spans 16 amino acids. Germline CDR1 and CDR2: SQVTM and ANQGSEA. In DNA, the CDR3 is TGCAGCGTTGTTCCATGGAGCCCCTCGCCCTACAATGAGCAGTTCTTC. This encodes CSVVPWSPSPYNEQFF.

This clonotype was found many times. The rearrangement joins TRBV4-3 to TRBJ2-6; 11 bases align to TRBD1. V shed 5 bases, J shed 0 bases, and the junction held 9 bases outside the gene matches. The CDR3 extends over 19 amino acids. CDR1 is LGHNA, CDR2 YSLEER, per germline. The CDR3 DNA reads as TGCGCCAGCAGCAACAAACGGACAGGGGGCAGCTCTGGGGCCAACGTCCTGACTTTC. This translates into CASSNKRTGGSSGANVLTF.

Details on this clonotype: A read error may be the cause here, since a much bigger clone is one base away. The V call is TRBV7-6, the J call TRBJ1-5; the match to TRBD1 covers 10 bases. The germline CDR1 and CDR2 sequences are SGHVS and FNYEAQ. The CDR3 is 14 residues long. CDR3 DNA: TGTGCCGGCAGCGGGGACAGGGGAGAACAGCCCCAGCATTTT. Amino acid sequence: CAGSGDRGEQPQHF. The full variable domain, in which reference TRBV7-6 and TRBJ1-5 provide the parts outside the CDR3, is GAGVSQSPRYKVTKRGQDVALRCDPISGHVSLYWYRQALGQGPEFLTYFNYEAQQDKSGLPNDRFSAERPEGSISTLTIQRTEQRDSAMYRCAGSGDRGEQPQHFGDGTRLSIL.

This clonotype showed up many times. The chain carries TRBV12-3 or TRBV12-4 and TRBJ2-3, with TRBD1 matching 7 bases. This CDR3 region has 15 residues. The V gene end was trimmed by 6 bases and the J gene end by 0 bases; junction bases not matched to a gene: 6. CDR3 sequence (DNA): TGTGCCAGCAGATTGGGACAGACTAGCACAGATACGCAGTATTTT. Amino acid sequence: CASRLGQTSTDTQYF.

This clonotype came up many times. The chain has TRBV20-1 and TRBJ2-7; TRBD2 matches 11 bases. After removal of 6 bases from V and 7 bases from J, the junction contained 8 bases not matched to a gene. The CDR3 contains 13 residues. CDR1 is DFQATT and CDR2 is SNEGSKA in the germline V gene (reference sequence). CDR3 protein: CSAVLAGVREQYF. The CDR3, as DNA: TGCAGTGCCGTACTAGCGGGAGTAAGAGAGCAGTACTTC.

There are many counts of this clonotype. The chain is built from TRBV5-1 and TRBJ1-1; possibly TRBD1 for D (6 bases). Germline loops: CDR1 SGHRS, CDR2 YFSETQ. The CDR3 runs to 14 residues. The V gene lost 4 bases and the J gene lost 1 base, with 11 bases spanning the gap. The CDR3 spells CASSQDRENTEAFF. The CDR3 DNA sequence: TGCGCCAGCAGCCAGGACAGAGAGAACACTGAAGCTTTCTTT.

The chain employs TRBV20-1 and TRBJ1-5; 9 bases match TRBD1. With 6 bases clipped from V and 0 bases from J, the junction kept 15 bases outside the gene matches. The CDR3 runs 18 residues. CDR1 DFQATT and CDR2 SNEGSKA come from the germline V gene (reference sequence). CDR3 sequence reads: CSAPLGTGTTYSNQPQHF. CDR3 coding DNA: TGCAGTGCCCCACTGGGGACAGGGACAACTTATAGCAATCAGCCCCAGCATTTT.